This T cell receptor beta chain was captured by sequencing in a study of T cell repertoires in breast cancer. Study-wide findings and caveats: Different nucleotide sequences encoded the shared TCRs, suggesting antigen-driven expansion.

The CDR3 length is 11 residues. Germline CDR1 and CDR2: SGHTA and FQGNSA. Trimming took 2 bases from V and 7 from J, leaving 6 bases between them. Unpaired genes were suppressed by blocking oligonucleotides during a second nested PCR. TCRdb recomputed calls from the emulsion pairing reads with MiXCR, one row per CDR3 protein. The data contain roughly 40,000 distinct CDR3 sequences, around 45% of them singletons. An expanded emulsion RT-PCR with primers for all TCR V genes paired CD8+ T cell chains. This clonotype was counted between two and nine times. The antigen is not known. What was sequenced was CD8+ T cells. V is TRBV7-2 and J is TRBJ2-7; no clear D gene. The TCR comes from a pool of human donors with breast cancer or a healthy control (not recorded which). The CDR3 spells CASSLNLEQYF. The CDR3, as DNA: TGTGCCAGCAGCTTAAACTTGGAGCAGTACTTC.